A single T cell receptor beta chain is shown here with its context. Its antigen is undetermined. A single base separates this from a much larger clone, so it may be a read error. The CDR3 runs to 17 residues. CDR1 is LNHDA, CDR2 SQIVND, per germline (reference sequence). The lymph nodes were axillary draining lymph nodes from breast cancer patients. The sample comes from a study of breast tumors, draining lymph nodes, adjacent tissues. Findings of the study overall: Compared with basal-like, luminal-like tumors shared significantly more repertoire with nontumor tissue. The lymph node origin of tumor T cells was framed as consistent with a hypothesis, not demonstrated.

TCRdb independently ran MiXCR on the multiplex PCR reads; one entry per CDR3 protein. Among about 200,000 distinct CDR3 sequences, approximately 31% were seen once, and the ten largest hold 4% to 5.5%. The sequenced sample consisted of axillary lymph node tissue. The rearrangement links TRBV19 to TRBJ2-4, with D maybe TRBD2 (7 bases). The receptor's source is a female donor with breast cancer. Some clones in this sample may be carry-over from other donors' samples. The CDR3 bases are TGTGCCAGTAGTGAAGGGGGGGCCGCCCTCGCCAAAAACATTCAGTGCTTC. It is translated as CASSEGGAALAKNIQCF.